The 30 T cell receptor beta chains below were found in one sample sequenced in a study of blood T cell repertoires in COVID-19. This table comes from immunoSEQ multiplex PCR, and its TCRdb copy is limited to in-frame clones, with some not included. This sample has more than 90,000 clones, with 70% to 85% found just once. The sample taken for sequencing was peripheral blood. The source of these receptors is a human donor in a cohort sampled during active COVID-19.

This clone was observed once. The CDR3 loop reads CASSRYLSGGGNEQFF. The CDR3 coding sequence is TGTGCCAGCAGCCGCTACCTGAGCGGGGGGGGCAATGAGCAGTTCTTC. The chain is built from TRBV7-2 and TRBJ2-1, with 10 positions matching TRBD2. CDR3 size: 16 residues. Germline-derived CDR1 and CDR2 are SGHTA and FQGNSA. The junction had 10 bases not matched to a gene; V was cut back by 5 bases and J by 6 bases.

This clone was observed a few times. The rearrangement uses TRBV5-5 and TRBJ1-4, with D perhaps TRBD1 (5 bases). The germline V gene has CDR1 SGHKS and CDR2 YYEKEE (reference sequence). The CDR3 consists of 15 residues. Trimming removed 6 bases from V and 1 base from J, with 13 bases in between. CDR3 in amino acids: CASTWRGGTNEKLFF. In DNA form, the CDR3 reads TGTGCCAGCACCTGGAGGGGAGGAACTAATGAAAAACTGTTTTTT.

This clone was observed a single time. The chain combines TRBV19 with TRBJ1-2; no clear D. V dropped 5 bases and J dropped 6 bases, with 10 bases sitting between them. This CDR3 has 12 residues. Germline CDR1 is LNHDA and CDR2 is SQIVND (reference sequence). The chain's CDR3 is CASSFDRDGYTF. The DNA for the CDR3 is TGTGCCAGTAGTTTTGACCGGGATGGCTACACCTTC. The full variable domain, completed using reference TRBV19 and TRBJ1-2, is DGGITQSPKYLFRKEGQNVTLSCEQNLNHDAMYWYRQDPGQGLRLIYYSQIVNDFQKGDIAEGYSVSREKKESFPLTVTSAQKNPTAFYLCASSFDRDGYTFGSGTRLTVV.

The genes are TRBV6-1 and TRBJ1-2; 9 bases match TRBD1. The V gene's germline CDR1 is MNHNS and CDR2 SASEGT. The CDR3 length is 15 residues. V was pared by 2 bases and J by 8 bases, with 9 bases of the junction left unmatched. The CDR3 spells CASSERDRVLEGYTF. CDR3 sequence (DNA): TGTGCCAGCAGTGAAAGGGACAGGGTACTGGAGGGCTACACCTTC.

The CDR3 region has the DNA TGTGCCAGCAGCTTTAGGACAGGGGGCACTGAAGCTTTCTTT. Translating gives CASSFRTGGTEAFF. The chain has TRBV5-6 and TRBJ1-1, with 10 bases lining up with TRBD1. Per germline, CDR1 SGHDT and CDR2 YYEEEE. The CDR3 runs 14 residues. After removal of 2 bases from V and 4 bases from J, the junction contained 2 bases not matched to a gene.

The J gene is TRBJ2-7, the V gene TRBV7-2; TRBD2 aligns across 8 bases. Trimming removed 2 bases from V and 2 bases from J; junction bases left unmatched: 14. This CDR3 has 18 amino acids. Germline V lookup: CDR1 SGHTA, CDR2 FQGNSA. The CDR3 loop is CASSLSGLVSTRPYEQYF. The CDR3 DNA sequence: TGTGCCAGCAGCTTATCGGGACTAGTCTCGACCAGACCCTACGAGCAGTACTTC.

The chain recombines TRBV27 with TRBJ1-1; the match to TRBD1 covers 9 bases. V shed 5 bases, J shed 1 base, and the junction held 2 bases outside the gene matches. The CDR3 covers 14 residues. Germline values: CDR1 MNHEY, CDR2 SMNVEV (reference sequence). In nucleotides, the CDR3 is TGTGCCAGCAGTATACAGGGGGCGAACACTGAAGCTTTCTTT. It translates to CASSIQGANTEAFF.

This rearrangement joins TRBV6-2 or TRBV6-3 to TRBJ1-1; the D gene is possibly TRBD1 (6 bases). Trimming removed 5 bases from V and 4 bases from J, with 23 bases in between. CDR3 length: 17 amino acids. CDR1 is MNHEY and CDR2 is SVGEGT in the germline V gene. The CDR3 sequence is CASSDPPMTGESTEAFF. The CDR3, as DNA: TGTGCCAGCAGTGACCCGCCTATGACAGGAGAGTCCACTGAAGCTTTCTTT.

A remark on this clone: The junction differs from germline at one of its ends, possibly a read error. The chain is built from TRBV5-5 and TRBJ2-7; 7 nucleotides line up with TRBD1. This CDR3 has 12 residues. Germline loops: CDR1 SGHKS, CDR2 YYEKEE (reference sequence). The CDR3 DNA follows: TGTGCCAGCAGCATTCGTCTCGACAGGGAGCACTTC. It translates to CASSIRLDREHF.

The J gene is TRBJ2-3, the V gene TRBV5-1; no definite D call. This CDR3 comprises 17 residues. CDR1 is SGHRS and CDR2 is YFSETQ in the germline V gene. V shed 1 base and J shed 0 bases, with 15 bases lying between them. The CDR3 DNA reads as TGCGCCAGCAGCTTGTCTAGATCCATATATAGCACAGATACGCAGTATTTT. Translating gives CASSLSRSIYSTDTQYF.

J is TRBJ1-3 and V is TRBV10-3, with 8 bases that match TRBD1. The germline gives CDR1 ENHRY, CDR2 SYGVKD. The CDR3 has 15 amino acids. V shed 4 bases and J 6 bases; nucleotides not matched to a gene: 8. This chain's CDR3 is CAISGVDRGPNTIYF. CDR3 in DNA: TGTGCCATCAGTGGCGTCGACAGGGGCCCAAACACCATATATTTT.

The rearrangement links TRBV11-3 to TRBJ2-7, with D unresolved. Germline V gene sequence: CDR1 SGHNT, CDR2 YENEEA. The CDR3 loop spans 12 amino acids. Between the trimmed V and J ends, which lost 6 bases and 3 bases, there was a span of 9 bases. As DNA, the CDR3 is TGTGCCAGCAGTCGTGAGAGCTACGAGCAGTACTTC. Translated: CASSRESYEQYF.

CDR3 amino acids: CASSLRTPLAPLHF. The CDR3 region has the DNA TGTGCCAGCAGTCTACGTACCCCCCTTGCTCCCCTCCACTTT. The genes are TRBV6-2 or TRBV6-3 and TRBJ1-6; D gene ambiguous. The length of the CDR3 is 14 residues. V lost 5 bases to trimming and J lost 13 bases, with 18 bases between them. Germline V gene data show CDR1 as MNHEY and CDR2 as SVGEGT.

The chain employs TRBV9 and TRBJ1-3, with D unclear. Germline lookup yields CDR1 SGDLS and CDR2 YYNGEE. This CDR3 has 16 residues. V was clipped by 0 bases and J by 4 bases, with 14 bases between them. The CDR3 region is CASSVESLSGGNTIYF. CDR3 DNA sequence: TGTGCCAGCAGCGTAGAGTCCCTTTCGGGGGGAAACACCATATATTTT.

As DNA, the CDR3 is TGTGCCAGCAGTTTGACCCAGGGGTACAATGAGCAGTTCTTC. It translates to CASSLTQGYNEQFF. The rearrangement uses TRBV28 and TRBJ2-1; D may be TRBD1 (6 bases). The germline CDR1 and CDR2 sequences are MDHEN and SYDVKM. Trimming cost V 3 bases and J 4 bases, with 10 bases left between them. The CDR3 extends over 14 amino acids.

The rearrangement uses TRBV9 and TRBJ2-2; tentatively, D is TRBD1 (5 bases). The CDR3 is 16 residues long. The germline V gene has CDR1 SGDLS and CDR2 YYNGEE. Trimming stripped 4 bases from V and 4 bases from J, with 17 bases between. The CDR3 DNA reads as TGTGCCAGCAGCCCGTACCATAGGGGCGCCACCGGGGAGCTGTTTTTT. It yields the protein CASSPYHRGATGELFF.

The V and J genes are TRBV29-1 and TRBJ1-3; 7 bases fit TRBD1. Germline V gives CDR1 SQVTM, CDR2 ANQGSEA. V lost 6 bases, J lost 3 bases, and 8 bases stayed unmatched. The CDR3 runs to 14 residues. The CDR3 DNA reads as TGCAGCGTGGGCGAGGGGGCGGTTGGAAACACCATATATTTT. Protein: CSVGEGAVGNTIYF.

This chain uses TRBV4-2 with TRBJ2-5; 7 bases are shared with TRBD1. V gave up 4 bases and J gave up 5 bases; unmatched junction bases: 16. The CDR3 extends over 17 amino acids. Germline values: CDR1 LGHNA, CDR2 YNFKEQ. The CDR3 nucleotides read TGTGCCAGCAGCCTAGGGACAGCGCGCCCAAGTGAGGAGACCCAGTACTTC. Amino acid sequence: CASSLGTARPSEETQYF.

This clone was counted between two and nine times. The chain has TRBV5-1 and TRBJ2-5; 8 positions agree with TRBD2. In germline, CDR1 is SGHRS, CDR2 YFSETQ. The CDR3 is made up of 16 amino acids. V dropped 2 bases and J dropped 4; count of bases not matched to a gene: 10. CDR3: CASSLSSGAIPETQYF. DNA for the CDR3: TGCGCCAGCAGCTTAAGTAGCGGGGCCATACCAGAGACCCAGTACTTC.

The chain employs TRBV9 and TRBJ2-7; 7 bases fit TRBD1. CDR1 and CDR2 from the germline V gene are SGDLS and YYNGEE. V lost 2 bases to trimming and J lost 3 bases; unmatched junction nucleotides: 2. This CDR3 comprises 13 residues. CDR3 sequence: CASSVGTVYEQYF. The CDR3, as DNA: TGTGCCAGCAGCGTCGGGACAGTCTACGAGCAGTACTTC.

The rearrangement links TRBV5-6 to TRBJ1-1; a weak D match, TRBD1 (5 bases). Germline V CDR1 and CDR2: SGHDT, YYEEEE. The CDR3 sequence is 15 residues long. V lost 0 bases, J lost 3 bases, and 12 bases lay in between. CDR3 DNA: TGTGCCAGCAGCTTGGCCGGCAGGGTCGACACTGAAGCTTTCTTT. Encoded protein: CASSLAGRVDTEAFF.

V is TRBV10-3 and J is TRBJ1-1; no firm D call. This CDR3 contains 12 residues. CDR1 ENHRY and CDR2 SYGVKD come from the germline V gene. Trimming cost V 8 bases and J 4 bases, with 11 bases left between them. In DNA form, the CDR3 reads TGTGCCATCGGAGTCGTGGGCACTGAAGCTTTCTTT. The encoded protein is CAIGVVGTEAFF.

The V call is TRBV7-9, the J call TRBJ2-7; 8 nucleotides align to TRBD1. Unmatched junction bases numbered 9, after V lost 8 bases and J lost 0 bases. CDR1 SEHNR and CDR2 FQNEAQ come from the germline V gene (reference sequence). This CDR3 contains 15 residues. The CDR3 sequence is CASLLGTGRSYEQYF. As DNA, the CDR3 is TGTGCCAGCTTACTGGGGACAGGTCGCTCCTACGAGCAGTACTTC.

This clone appeared a few times. V gene TRBV4-3 combines with J gene TRBJ2-1, with 7 bases identical to TRBD2. V dropped 0 bases and J dropped 3; count of bases not matched to a gene: 8. The CDR3 has 17 amino acids. Germline V lookup: CDR1 LGHNA, CDR2 YSLEER. The CDR3 nucleotides read TGCGCCAGCAGCCAAGATTTGGCTAGCGGTCTCTACAATGAGCAGTTCTTC. The encoded protein is CASSQDLASGLYNEQFF.

The genes are TRBV29-1 and TRBJ2-7, with 7 bases fitting TRBD2. V trimming: 0 bases; J trimming: 4 bases; junction bases outside the gene matches: 6. The CDR3 has 14 residues. Germline V gene lookup returns CDR1 SQVTM and CDR2 ANQGSEA. The CDR3, as DNA: TGCAGCGTTGAAGATCGGGGACTACGGTACGAGCAGTACTTC. Its protein is CSVEDRGLRYEQYF.

The rearrangement joins TRBV7-2 to TRBJ2-5, with D perhaps TRBD2 (5 bases). Germline lookup yields CDR1 SGHTA and CDR2 FQGNSA. The CDR3 is 14 residues long. V was pared by 1 base and J by 7 bases, with 13 bases between. The DNA of the CDR3 is TGTGCCAGCAGCTTAGTGCCGGAGGCTGGGACCCAGTACTTC. Translation gives CASSLVPEAGTQYF.

J is TRBJ1-5 and V is TRBV13, with D maybe TRBD1 (5 bases). CDR3 size: 13 residues. Between the trimmed V and J ends, which lost 0 bases and 12 bases, there was a span of 12 bases. Germline-derived CDR1 and CDR2 are PRHDT and FYEKMQ (reference sequence). The CDR3 DNA sequence: TGTGCCAGCAGCTTAGGCCTTGGGGCAAACCAGCATTTT. Its protein product is CASSLGLGANQHF. Together with reference TRBV13 and TRBJ1-5, the CDR3 gives the full variable domain: AAGVIQSPRHLIKEKRETATLKCYPIPRHDTVYWYQQGPGQDPQFLISFYEKMQSDKGSIPDRFSAQQFSDYHSELNMSSLELGDSALYFCASSLGLGANQHFGDGTRLSIL.

This rearrangement joins TRBV13 to TRBJ2-7, with 7 bases fitting TRBD1. V lost 2 bases, J lost 1 base, and 14 bases stayed unmatched. Per germline, CDR1 PRHDT and CDR2 FYEKMQ (reference sequence). The CDR3 length is 18 residues. The CDR3 DNA sequence: TGTGCCAGCAGCTTATGGCAGGGGGTAGCGTTTGGATCCTACGAGCAGTACTTC. It is translated as CASSLWQGVAFGSYEQYF. The whole variable domain, remainder taken from reference TRBV13 and TRBJ2-7, is AAGVIQSPRHLIKEKRETATLKCYPIPRHDTVYWYQQGPGQDPQFLISFYEKMQSDKGSIPDRFSAQQFSDYHSELNMSSLELGDSALYFCASSLWQGVAFGSYEQYFGPGTRLTVT.

The chain carries TRBV11-3 and TRBJ2-1; 8 bases fit TRBD1. The CDR3 spans 15 residues. Germline CDR1 and CDR2: SGHNT and YENEEA. Trimming removed 1 base from V and 10 bases from J; junction bases left unmatched: 9. The CDR3 loop is CASSLGTGRPDEQFF. In DNA, the CDR3 is TGTGCCAGCAGCTTAGGGACAGGGCGGCCTGACGAGCAGTTCTTC. The full variable domain, in which reference TRBV11-3 and TRBJ2-1 provide the parts outside the CDR3, is EAGVVQSPRYKIIEKKQPVAFWCNPISGHNTLYWYLQNLGQGPELLIRYENEEAVDDSQLPKDRFSAERLKGVDSTLKIQPAELGDSAVYLCASSLGTGRPDEQFFGPGTRLTVL.

On this clone: One end of the junction fails to match germline, which may point to a read error. The rearrangement uses TRBV2 and TRBJ2-3; 9 nucleotides align to TRBD2. The germline V gene has CDR1 SNHLY and CDR2 FYNNEI. The CDR3 length is 13 residues. The CDR3 DNA reads TGTGCCAGCAGTGAAGATGGTGCGGGGGGGTCTATTTTT. Its protein is CASSEDGAGGSIF.